The clone carrying this T cell receptor (beta chain) came up a few times. This specimen belongs to a study of identical twins. A single record per CDR3 protein comes from TCRdb applying MiXCR to the 5' RACE reads. The sample holds some 730,000 distinct CDR3 sequences, roughly 18% seen once. The same data also went into a second study, on T cells expressing NK-cell markers. According to that study: HCMV specificity of the expanded NKG2C+ T cell clones was not established.

Input material: PBMCs. The receptor was derived from a woman between 18 and 29 years old in good health.

For the CDR3, the DNA is TGTGCCAGCAGTGAATGGGCTAGCGGGAGCACCGGGGAGCTGTTTTTT. As protein: CASSEWASGSTGELFF. This rearrangement joins TRBV6-1 to TRBJ2-2; the match to TRBD2 covers 10 bases. Germline CDR1 MNHNS, CDR2 SASEGT. The J segment lost 4 bases and the V segment lost 2 bases, leaving 4 bases of the junction unmatched. The CDR3 length is 16 residues.